The subject of this entry is one TCR beta chain. The antigen this receptor binds is unknown. No base qualities exist here, and no much larger clone lies one base off it. Profiling of TCR beta VDJ combinations and CDR3 sequences used genomic DNA as the template. An Illumina HiSeq 2000 was used for TCR repertoire sequencing. The source study handled its data this way. Repertoire assessment relied on Simpson's diversity index, CDR3 size and DJ length profiles, and TRBV/TRBJ rearrangement plots. The immunodominant clone was defined as the most abundant DNA sequence in deep sequencing data. CDR3 amino acid sequences were screened for sharing across subjects and compared with published repertoires and the VDJdb database. TCRdb reanalyzed the raw reads on its own, using fastp at Q25 for trimming and MiXCR for clone calling, and kept in-frame beta chains. Each entry is one CDR3 protein sequence, shown with its most common DNA and genes. TCRdb's processing, not the authors' own work, is the source of the V and J calls. The sample has around 200,000 distinct CDR3 sequences on record, approximately 52% of them singletons. The ten largest clones represent around 1.8% of the sample.

This entry belongs to a study of CD8+CD57+ T cells in acquired aplastic anemia (dated by TCRdb to the late 2010s). Background on the whole study: DNA extracted from sorted CD4+ and CD8+ cells had a mean of 3.2 ug, with a range of about 0.19 to 27.4 ug. CD8+CD57+ expansion was defined as frequency above the mean frequency observed in healthy subjects. Study-wide conclusions, independent of this receptor: Twenty-nine CD8+ CDR3 sequences were shared between patients and controls but appeared highly expressed in patients and within their immunodominant clones. Patients and healthy controls showed no significant difference in CD8+ Simpson's diversity (P=0.060).

Expansion of CD8+CD57+ cells had been shown by flow cytometry in the patients chosen for sequencing. Severe acquired aplastic anemia was diagnosed in all patients according to International Study of Aplastic Anemia and Agranulocytosis and Camitta criteria. No therapy had been received by the patients at the time of blood sampling. In the study, sorted CD4+ and CD8+ blood T cells from patients with severe aplastic anemia and from healthy subjects underwent deep sequencing of TCR repertoires. In the USA, patient enrollment took place under clinicaltrials.gov protocols 00001620, 01623167, 00001397, 00071045, 00081523 and 00961064. Ficoll-Paque density gradient centrifugation was used to isolate peripheral blood mononuclear cells. Before DNA extraction, CD4+ and CD8+ T cells were sorted by FACS or by magnetic beads. Sequencing was carried out using sorted CD4+, CD8+, or CD8+CD57+ T cells (not recorded which) from PBMCs. The TCR comes from a human donor with aplastic anemia.

The DNA is TGTGCCAGCAAAGCAGGGGGGACAACTAATGAAAAACTGTTTTTT. It specifies CASKAGGTTNEKLFF. The chain was built from TRBV2 and TRBJ1-4, with 7 bases in between that match TRBD1. From its cysteine to its phenylalanine, the CDR3 spans 15 amino acids. The kept DNA is CDR3 alone, 45 bases in frame from the first base. In the germline V gene, CDR1 corresponds to SNHLY and CDR2 to FYNNEI. Trimming takes 7 bases off V and 0 bases off J; junction bases not matched to a gene: 5.